This T cell receptor (beta chain) appears in the sequencing data of a study of T cell responses to AZD1222 COVID-19 vaccine. The study, taken as a whole, reports: Reports say nearly half of spike-specific TCRs go after unmutated variant regions. A mostly white British donor set with more females was recruited, and clonal diversity was possibly underestimated. Baseline antibody screening turned up just a handful of seropositive AZD1222 recipients.

V lost 4 bases and J 4 bases, leaving 10 bases between the germline ends. This CDR3 is 12 amino acids long. CDR1 SQVTM and CDR2 ANQGSEA come from the germline V gene. This table comes from immunoSEQ multiplex PCR, and its TCRdb copy is limited to in-frame clones, with some not included. In the table there are nearly 90,000 clones, roughly 88% of which are singletons. With respect to this clone: Antigen unknown.

The chain has TRBV29-1 and TRBJ1-1, with D unclear. The specimen was peripheral blood, collected on day 0 of AZD1222 vaccination. The origin of this receptor is an adult in good health. In DNA form, the CDR3 reads TGCAGCGTTGCCGAGGCGGGCACTGAAGCTTTCTTT. This sequence encodes CSVAEAGTEAFF.